The clone carrying this TCR beta chain was recorded many times. One entry per CDR3 protein results from TCRdb running MiXCR on the RT-PCR reads. The repertoire holds about 680,000 distinct CDR3 sequences, approximately 15% seen once, with roughly 3.9% in the top ten. Sequences were obtained from memory CD4+ T cells from blood. The TCR sequence derives from a female donor in good health, serving as a healthy control.

CDR3 DNA sequence: TGTGCCACCAGCAGAGAGGGCCATTCGGGCTACGAGCAGTACTTC. Amino acid sequence: CATSREGHSGYEQYF. The J gene is TRBJ2-7, the V gene TRBV15; no clear D gene. V lost 0 bases and J 3 bases, leaving 12 bases between the germline ends. This CDR3 spans 15 amino acids. Germline assignment: CDR1 LNHNV and CDR2 YYDKDF (reference sequence).